This is a list of T cell receptor beta chains from one sample in a study of human T cells and chemical hapten exposure. A single record per CDR3 protein comes from TCRdb applying MiXCR to the RACE reads. This table has about 82,000 distinct CDR3 sequences, more than 9% appearing once. Sequences were derived from whole blood, sampled in connection with sensitization to the hapten diphenylcyclopropenone (DPC). These receptors came from a woman between 50 and 59 years old with alopecia areata. Some clones in this sample may be carry-over from other donors' samples. CDR3s include the opening cysteine and the closing phenylalanine or tryptophan. The order of the fields is clone size, V gene, J gene, CDR3 length, D gene, CDR3 DNA, CDR3 protein. The D gene is left open where the match is weak. Rows give clone size only sometimes, using once, few, many, or a class for an expanded clone.

many	TRBV30	TRBJ1-2	13	TRBD1	TGTGCCTGGGGAAGGGACAGACCATATGGCTACACCTTC	CAWGRDRPYGYTF
.	TRBV28	TRBJ2-7	15	TRBD2	TGTGCCAGCATACAGAGCGGGAGGGCCTCCTACGAGCAGTACTTC	CASIQSGRASYEQYF
many	TRBV11-2	TRBJ2-7	11	.	TGTGCCAGCAGCTCCTCCTACGAGCAGTACTTC	CASSSSYEQYF
few	TRBV7-9	TRBJ1-2	14	.	TGTGCCAGCAGCTCTCCCGACAGGATCTATGGCTACACCTTC	CASSSPDRIYGYTF
many	TRBV7-2	TRBJ2-3	15	TRBD2	TGTGCCAGCAGCTTGGCTAGCGGGTGGGCAGATACGCAGTATTTT	CASSLASGWADTQYF
few	TRBV28	TRBJ2-3	17	.	TGTGCCAGCAGTTTACTGTCTGGTCGTTTGGGTCCAGATACGCAGTATTTT	CASSLLSGRLGPDTQYF
.	TRBV14	TRBJ2-3	15	.	TGTGCCAGCAGCCAAGAATGGGGGTCCACAGATACGCAGTATTTT	CASSQEWGSTDTQYF
few	TRBV12-3/TRBV12-4	TRBJ1-5	14	.	TGTGCCAGCAGTTCACAGGGAATCAATCAGCCCCAGCATTTT	CASSSQGINQPQHF
.	TRBV30	TRBJ1-5	18	TRBD1	TGTGCCTGGAGTGTTGACACAGGGGATCTTTATAGCAATCAGCCCCAGCATTTT	CAWSVDTGDLYSNQPQHF
.	TRBV27	TRBJ1-2	14	TRBD1	TGTGCCAGCAGTCCCTCCCCAGGGGGAATTGGCTACACCTTC	CASSPSPGGIGYTF
many	TRBV5-4	TRBJ2-2	16	TRBD2	TGTGCCAGCAGCTACGGGACTAGCGGGACGGACGGGGAGCTGTTTTTT	CASSYGTSGTDGELFF
many	TRBV5-4	TRBJ1-2	15	.	TGTGCCAGCAGCTTCAAGATGACAGAAAACTATGGCTACACCTTC	CASSFKMTENYGYTF
few	TRBV10-3	TRBJ2-7	12	.	TGTGCCACCGGGAACGGTCCCTACGAGCAGTACTTC	CATGNGPYEQYF
.	TRBV3-1	TRBJ1-2	15	TRBD1	TGTGCCAGCAGCCAACGGCAGGGGGCTTCCTATGGCTACACCTTC	CASSQRQGASYGYTF